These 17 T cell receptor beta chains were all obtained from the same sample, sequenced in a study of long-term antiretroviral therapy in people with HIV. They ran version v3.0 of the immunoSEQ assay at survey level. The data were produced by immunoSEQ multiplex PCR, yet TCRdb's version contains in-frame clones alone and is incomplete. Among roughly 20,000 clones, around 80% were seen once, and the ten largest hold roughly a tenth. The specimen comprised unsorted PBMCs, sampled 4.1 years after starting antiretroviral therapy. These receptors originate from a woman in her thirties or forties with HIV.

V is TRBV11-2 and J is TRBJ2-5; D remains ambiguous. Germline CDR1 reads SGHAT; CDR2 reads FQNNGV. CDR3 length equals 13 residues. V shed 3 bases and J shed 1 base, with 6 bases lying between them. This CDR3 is CASSFSAQETQYF. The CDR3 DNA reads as TGTGCCAGCAGCTTCTCGGCCCAAGAGACCCAGTACTTC.

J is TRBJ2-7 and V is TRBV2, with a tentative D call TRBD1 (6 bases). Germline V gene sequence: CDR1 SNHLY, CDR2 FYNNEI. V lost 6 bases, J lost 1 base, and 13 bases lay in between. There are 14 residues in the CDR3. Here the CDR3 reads CASRGQGGSYEQYF. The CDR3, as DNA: TGTGCCAGCAGAGGGCAAGGGGGATCCTACGAGCAGTACTTC.

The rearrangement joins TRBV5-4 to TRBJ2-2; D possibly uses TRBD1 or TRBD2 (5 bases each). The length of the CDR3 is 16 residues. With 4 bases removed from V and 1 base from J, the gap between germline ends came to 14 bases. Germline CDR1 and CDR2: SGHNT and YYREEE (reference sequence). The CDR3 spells CASSPSGGRNTGELFF. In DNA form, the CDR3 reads TGTGCCAGCAGCCCCTCTGGGGGTAGGAACACCGGGGAGCTGTTTTTT.

The CDR3 sequence is CASSYGENTEAFF. The CDR3 DNA reads TGTGCCAGCAGTTACGGGGAGAACACTGAAGCTTTCTTT. The rearrangement joins TRBV6-5 to TRBJ1-1, with D hard to call. V was shortened by 2 bases and J by 1 base, with 5 bases between the two germline ends. The CDR3 runs to 13 residues. Looked up from germline, CDR1 is MNHEY and CDR2 is SVGAGI.

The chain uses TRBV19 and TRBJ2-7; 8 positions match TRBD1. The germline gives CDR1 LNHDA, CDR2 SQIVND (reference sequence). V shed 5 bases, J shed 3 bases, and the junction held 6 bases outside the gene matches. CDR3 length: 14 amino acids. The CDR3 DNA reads TGTGCCAGTAGTTCCGGACAGGGCGGCTACGAGCAGTACTTC. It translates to CASSSGQGGYEQYF.

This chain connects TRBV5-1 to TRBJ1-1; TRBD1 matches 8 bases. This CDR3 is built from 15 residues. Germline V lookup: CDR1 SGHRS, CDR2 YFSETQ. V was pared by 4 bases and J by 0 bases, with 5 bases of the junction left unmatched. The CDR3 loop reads CASSPGTGMNTEAFF. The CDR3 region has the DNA TGCGCCAGCAGCCCGGGGACAGGCATGAACACTGAAGCTTTCTTT.

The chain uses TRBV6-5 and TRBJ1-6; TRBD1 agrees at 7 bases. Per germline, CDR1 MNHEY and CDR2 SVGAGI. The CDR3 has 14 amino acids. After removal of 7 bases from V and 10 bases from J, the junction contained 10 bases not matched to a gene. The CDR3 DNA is TGTGCCAGCACGCTGAAGGGGGCCGGATCACCCCTCCACTTT. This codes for CASTLKGAGSPLHF.

The CDR3 loop is CASGLSWDYGYTF. CDR3 nucleotide sequence: TGTGCCAGCGGCCTAAGTTGGGACTATGGCTACACCTTC. This chain uses TRBV5-5 with TRBJ1-2; D unclear. CDR3 length: 13 amino acids. The V gene lost 7 bases and the J gene lost 3 bases, with 13 bases spanning the gap. Germline loops: CDR1 SGHKS, CDR2 YYEKEE (reference sequence).

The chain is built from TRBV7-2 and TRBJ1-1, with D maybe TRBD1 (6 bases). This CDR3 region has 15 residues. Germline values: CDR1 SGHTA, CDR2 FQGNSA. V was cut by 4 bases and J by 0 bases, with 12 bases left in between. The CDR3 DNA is TGTGCCAGCAGCTCCCAGGGGATTATGAACACTGAAGCTTTCTTT. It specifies CASSSQGIMNTEAFF.

The CDR3 loop reads CASSTGVGLYEQYF. The CDR3 DNA sequence: TGTGCCAGCAGCACAGGGGTGGGGCTCTACGAGCAGTACTTC. This sequence joins TRBV14 and TRBJ2-7; 7 bases fit TRBD1. The V segment lost 5 bases and the J segment 3 bases; nucleotides outside the gene matches: 7. Germline lookup yields CDR1 SGHDN and CDR2 FVKESK. This CDR3 has 14 amino acids.

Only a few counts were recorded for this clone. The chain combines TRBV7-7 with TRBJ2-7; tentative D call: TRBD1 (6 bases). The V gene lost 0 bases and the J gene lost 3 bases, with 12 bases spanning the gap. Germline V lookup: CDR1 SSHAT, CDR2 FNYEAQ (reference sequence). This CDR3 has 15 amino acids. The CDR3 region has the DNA TGTGCCAGCAGCTTAGCAGAGGGGGATTTCTACGAGCAGTACTTC. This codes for CASSLAEGDFYEQYF.

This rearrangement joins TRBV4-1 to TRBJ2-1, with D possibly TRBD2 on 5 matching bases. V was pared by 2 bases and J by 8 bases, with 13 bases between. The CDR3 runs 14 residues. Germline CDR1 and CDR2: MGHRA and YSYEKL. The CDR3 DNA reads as TGCGCCAGCAGCCAACGGCTAGCCCAAGATGAGCAGTTCTTC. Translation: CASSQRLAQDEQFF.

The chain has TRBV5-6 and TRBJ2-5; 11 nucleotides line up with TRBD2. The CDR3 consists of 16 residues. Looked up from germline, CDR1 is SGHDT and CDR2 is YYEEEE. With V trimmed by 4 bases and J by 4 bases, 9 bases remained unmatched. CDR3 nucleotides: TGTGCCAGCAGCCATGTAGCGGGAGGGCCGGGAGAGACCCAGTACTTC. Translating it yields CASSHVAGGPGETQYF.

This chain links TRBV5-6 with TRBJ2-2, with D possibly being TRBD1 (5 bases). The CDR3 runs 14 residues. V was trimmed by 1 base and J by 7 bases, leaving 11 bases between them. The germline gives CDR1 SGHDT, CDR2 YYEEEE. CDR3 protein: CASSLQGIGGELFF. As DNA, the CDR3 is TGTGCCAGCAGCTTGCAGGGTATCGGCGGGGAGCTGTTTTTT. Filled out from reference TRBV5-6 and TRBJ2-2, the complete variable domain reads DAGVTQSPTHLIKTRGQQVTLRCSPKSGHDTVSWYQQALGQGPQFIFQYYEEEERQRGNFPDRFSGHQFPNYSSELNVNALLLGDSALYLCASSLQGIGGELFFGEGSRLTVL.

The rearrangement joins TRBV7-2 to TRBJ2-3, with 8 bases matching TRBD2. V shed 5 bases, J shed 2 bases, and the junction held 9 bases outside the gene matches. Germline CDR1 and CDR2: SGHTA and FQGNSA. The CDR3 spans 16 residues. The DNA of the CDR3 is TGTGCCAGCAGCCGACCGAGCGGGAGTTTCACAGATACGCAGTATTTT. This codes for CASSRPSGSFTDTQYF.

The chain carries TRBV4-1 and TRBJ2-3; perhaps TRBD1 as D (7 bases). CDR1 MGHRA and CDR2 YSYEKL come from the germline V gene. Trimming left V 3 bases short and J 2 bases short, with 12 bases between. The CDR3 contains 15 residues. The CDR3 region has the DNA TGCGCCAGCAGCCAGCGGGACAGAGTCACAGATACGCAGTATTTT. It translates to CASSQRDRVTDTQYF.

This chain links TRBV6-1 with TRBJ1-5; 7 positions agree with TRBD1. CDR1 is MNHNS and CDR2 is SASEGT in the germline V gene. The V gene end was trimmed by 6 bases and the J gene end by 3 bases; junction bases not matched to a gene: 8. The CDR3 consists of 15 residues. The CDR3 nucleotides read TGTGCCAGCAGCTTCCAGGGGGGCACCAATCAGCCCCAGCATTTT. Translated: CASSFQGGTNQPQHF.